The next 26 T cell receptor beta chains were all read from a single sample in a study of blood T cell repertoires in COVID-19. Method: immunoSEQ multiplex PCR; TCRdb's copy keeps in-frame clones and lacks some. The top ten clones hold about an eighth of a sample with around 170,000 clones, 70% to 85% of them seen once. Source material: PBMCs or T cells enriched from blood (not recorded which). Every receptor here comes from a man in his fifties who had recovered from COVID-19.

This chain connects TRBV6-1 to TRBJ1-2; D perhaps matches TRBD1 (6 bases). V was cut by 3 bases and J by 3 bases, with 23 bases left in between. This CDR3 is 18 amino acids long. Germline V CDR1 and CDR2: MNHNS, SASEGT. The CDR3 coding sequence is TGTGCCAGCAGTGAGCGGGCCGGGGGGCCAGATTTCTACTATGGCTACACCTTC. Translation: CASSERAGGPDFYYGYTF.

The genes are TRBV5-1 and TRBJ1-5; TRBD1 matches at 8 bases. Germline trimming cut 7 bases from V and 2 bases from J; bases unmatched to any gene: 20. The germline CDR1 and CDR2 sequences are SGHRS and YFSETQ. This CDR3 is 19 amino acids long. CDR3 bases: TGCGCCAGCTCTCTTTGGCCTCTTTGGACAGGGAAGGGCAATCAGCCCCAGCATTTT. Its translation is CASSLWPLWTGKGNQPQHF.

DNA of the CDR3: TGTGCCAGCAGCCACATAAGTCGAAAAACTGAAGCTTTCTTT. Translated, it gives CASSHISRKTEAFF. The V gene is TRBV5-5, the J gene TRBJ1-1; unclear D gene. Trimming shortened V by 4 bases and J by 5 bases, and 15 bases separated the two germline ends. In germline, CDR1 is SGHKS, CDR2 YYEKEE (reference sequence). This CDR3 is 14 amino acids long.

The chain joins TRBV5-6 to TRBJ2-5, with D tentatively TRBD1 (6 bases). The germline gives CDR1 SGHDT, CDR2 YYEEEE. The CDR3 covers 16 residues. V gave up 3 bases and J gave up 4 bases, with 19 bases separating them. The CDR3 protein is CASSWTLLLGGETQYF. The DNA for the CDR3 is TGTGCCAGCAGCTGGACCCTCCTACTAGGGGGAGAGACCCAGTACTTC.

The chain employs TRBV19 and TRBJ1-1; TRBD1 matches 11 bases. Germline V gene sequence: CDR1 LNHDA, CDR2 SQIVND (reference sequence). V was pared by 3 bases and J by 3 bases, with 3 bases of the junction left unmatched. CDR3 size: 15 residues. CDR3 sequence reads: CASSIRDRGDTEAFF. CDR3 DNA: TGTGCCAGTAGTATCCGGGACAGGGGGGACACTGAAGCTTTCTTT.

Note on this clone: Within the sample, other DNA sequences also encode this same CDR3. CDR3: CASRGQGGNSPLHF. CDR3 nucleotide sequence: TGTGCCAGCAGAGGACAGGGCGGAAATTCACCCCTCCACTTT. This sequence joins TRBV2 and TRBJ1-6; the match to TRBD1 covers 8 bases. V was pared by 6 bases and J by 7 bases, with 5 bases of the junction left unmatched. Germline lookup yields CDR1 SNHLY and CDR2 FYNNEI. The CDR3 runs to 14 residues.

CDR3 residues: CASAAGGVTEAFF. CDR3 nucleotides: TGTGCCAGCGCCGCAGGGGGCGTCACTGAAGCTTTCTTT. The chain combines TRBV18 with TRBJ1-1; 8 bases align to TRBD1. CDR3 length: 13 residues. Per germline, CDR1 KGHSH and CDR2 LQKENI. J lost 4 bases, V lost 8 bases, and 6 bases had no gene match.

The chain employs TRBV7-9 and TRBJ2-3; the D gene is possibly TRBD1 (5 bases). The CDR3 consists of 16 residues. Trimming took 2 bases from V and 1 from J, leaving 13 bases between them. CDR1 SEHNR and CDR2 FQNEAQ come from the germline V gene (reference sequence). CDR3: CASSLQGGTRTDTQYF. The CDR3 DNA is TGTGCCAGCAGCTTACAGGGCGGCACACGCACAGATACGCAGTATTTT.

The gene calls are TRBV23-1 and TRBJ2-7; 7 bases match TRBD1. TRBV23-1 is placed among ORFs of uncertain function. The CDR3 runs to 14 residues. The junction had 10 bases not matched to a gene; V was cut back by 5 bases and J by 6 bases. DNA of the CDR3: TGCGCCAGCAGTAGGGTCAGGGGGACCCTCGAGCAGTACTTC. It translates to CASSRVRGTLEQYF.

In its sample, this clone was seen once. The rearrangement uses TRBV5-4 and TRBJ1-6, with 8 bases aligning to TRBD1. After removal of 2 bases from V and 6 bases from J, the junction contained 4 bases not matched to a gene. Germline CDR1 SGHNT, CDR2 YYREEE (reference sequence). CDR3 length: 15 amino acids. CDR3 bases: TGTGCCAGCAGCTTAGGACAGGGCCTTAATTCACCCCTCCACTTT. Its protein product is CASSLGQGLNSPLHF.

The CDR3 loop reads CASIQIEDSRGTYEQYF. The CDR3 bases are TGTGCCAGCATTCAAATCGAGGACAGCCGAGGTACCTACGAGCAGTACTTC. This sequence joins TRBV6-9 and TRBJ2-7, with a weak D call TRBD1 (6 bases). The CDR3 totals 17 residues. The germline V gene has CDR1 MNHGY and CDR2 SVAAGI. Deletions cut 7 bases from V and 2 bases from J, with 24 bases between.

The rearrangement uses TRBV29-1 and TRBJ2-6, with TRBD1 identical over 8 bases. The V gene end was trimmed by 8 bases and the J gene end by 0 bases; junction bases not matched to a gene: 6. The CDR3 runs 15 residues. Looked up from germline, CDR1 is SQVTM and CDR2 is ANQGSEA. The CDR3 sequence is CSPRTGSSGANVLTF. CDR3 in DNA: TGCAGCCCCCGGACAGGGAGCTCTGGGGCCAACGTCCTGACTTTC.

The genes are TRBV27 and TRBJ1-5; D ambiguous. CDR3 length: 15 residues. Deletions cut 8 bases from V and 0 bases from J, with 14 bases between. Germline values: CDR1 MNHEY, CDR2 SMNVEV (reference sequence). The CDR3 loop reads CASRPGGPSNQPQHF. CDR3 DNA: TGTGCCAGCCGGCCTGGTGGGCCTAGCAATCAGCCCCAGCATTTT.

V gene TRBV3-1 (or the pseudogene TRBV3-2) combines with J gene TRBJ1-5; 9 bases line up with TRBD1. Germline CDR1 LGHDT, CDR2 YNNKEL (reference sequence). The CDR3 sequence is 16 residues long. V shed 1 base and J 6 bases; nucleotides not matched to a gene: 7. The CDR3 DNA is TGTGCCAGCAGCCAAGGGGGCGGGACAGGGAGTCAGCCCCAGCATTTT. Its translation is CASSQGGGTGSQPQHF.

The chain has TRBV5-6 and TRBJ2-5, with D tentatively TRBD1 (6 bases). V dropped 4 bases and J dropped 5 bases, with 18 bases sitting between them. The CDR3 spans 15 residues. CDR1 and CDR2 (germline): SGHDT, YYEEEE. CDR3 sequence reads: CASSPKQGWWETQYF. In DNA, the CDR3 is TGTGCCAGCAGCCCGAAGCAGGGGTGGTGGGAGACCCAGTACTTC.

The gene calls are TRBV7-8 and TRBJ1-5; the match to TRBD1 covers 8 bases. V lost 5 bases, J lost 6 bases, and 15 bases stayed unmatched. Germline CDR1 SGHVS, CDR2 FQNEAQ. The CDR3 contains 17 residues. CDR3 bases: TGTGCCAGCAGCACCCGTCGTGGAACAGGGGGTGGTCAGCCCCAGCATTTT. It is translated as CASSTRRGTGGGQPQHF.

This sequence joins TRBV28 and TRBJ2-3; TRBD1 agrees at 9 bases. The V gene end was trimmed by 2 bases and the J gene end by 0 bases; junction bases not matched to a gene: 6. Per germline, CDR1 MDHEN and CDR2 SYDVKM. The CDR3 is made up of 17 amino acids. CDR3 bases: TGTGCCAGCAGTTTAGTGGACAGGGGATCTAGCACAGATACGCAGTATTTT. Its protein product is CASSLVDRGSSTDTQYF. The whole variable domain, filled in from reference TRBV28 and TRBJ2-3, reads DVKVTQSSRYLVKRTGEKVFLECVQDMDHENMFWYRQDPGLGLRLIYFSYDVKMKEKGDIPEGYSVSREKKERFSLILESASTNQTSMYLCASSLVDRGSSTDTQYFGPGTRLTVL.

The rearrangement joins TRBV19 to TRBJ2-3; the match to TRBD1 covers 8 bases. CDR1 and CDR2 (germline): LNHDA, SQIVND (reference sequence). CDR3 length: 15 amino acids. The ends lost 2 bases at V and 2 bases at J; junction bases unmatched: 3. CDR3 amino acids: CASSIRQGATDTQYF. The CDR3 DNA follows: TGTGCCAGTAGTATACGGCAGGGGGCCACAGATACGCAGTATTTT.

This clone was seen a few times. The chain combines TRBV27 with TRBJ2-1; the match to TRBD2 covers 7 bases. In germline, CDR1 is MNHEY, CDR2 SMNVEV (reference sequence). This CDR3 has 15 amino acids. After removal of 7 bases from V and 6 bases from J, the junction contained 12 bases not matched to a gene. The CDR3 reads CASIEAGRGSNEQFF. CDR3 DNA: TGTGCCAGCATCGAGGCGGGGAGGGGTTCCAATGAGCAGTTCTTC.

V is TRBV2 and J is TRBJ2-7; maybe TRBD2 (5 bases). The CDR3 runs 13 residues. Per the germline V gene, CDR1 is SNHLY and CDR2 is FYNNEI. V lost 3 bases, J lost 4 bases, and 10 bases lay in between. The CDR3 region is CASSDSGVYEQYF. The CDR3 DNA is TGTGCCAGCAGTGACAGCGGAGTATACGAGCAGTACTTC.

As concerns this clone: The same CDR3 is also encoded by other DNA sequences in this sample. The rearrangement joins TRBV9 to TRBJ1-3; 8 nucleotides line up with TRBD1. Germline assignment: CDR1 SGDLS and CDR2 YYNGEE. Trimming removed 3 bases from V and 2 bases from J; junction bases left unmatched: 4. The CDR3 runs 15 residues. CDR3 coding DNA: TGTGCCAGCAGCGCCCAGGGGGCGGCTGGAAACACCATATATTTT. This sequence encodes CASSAQGAAGNTIYF.

This chain connects TRBV5-5 to TRBJ2-1, with 9 bases identical to TRBD1. Trimming at V came to 5 bases and at J to 2 bases, leaving 5 bases not matched to a gene. The CDR3 length is 15 residues. Germline CDR1 is SGHKS and CDR2 is YYEKEE (reference sequence). The CDR3 nucleotides read TGTGCCAGCAGTTATCGACAGGGGGCCTACAATGAGCAGTTCTTC. Encoded protein: CASSYRQGAYNEQFF.

CDR3 loop: CASREGAGKTEAFF. CDR3 coding DNA: TGTGCCAGCAGAGAGGGGGCAGGGAAAACTGAAGCTTTCTTT. This chain uses TRBV28 with TRBJ1-1; TRBD1 matches at 7 bases. V was pared by 6 bases and J by 5 bases, with 9 bases of the junction left unmatched. CDR3 length equals 14 residues. Germline CDR1 and CDR2: MDHEN and SYDVKM.

The chain combines TRBV4-1 with TRBJ2-4; 12 nucleotides line up with TRBD2. The CDR3 consists of 18 residues. CDR1 is MGHRA, CDR2 YSYEKL, per germline. Trimming removed 1 base from V and 5 bases from J; junction bases left unmatched: 9. CDR3 residues: CASSQVSLAGGPQNIQYF. The DNA for the CDR3 is TGCGCCAGCAGCCAAGTGTCCCTAGCGGGGGGGCCCCAAAACATTCAGTACTTC.

This clone was found a few times. The V call is TRBV5-1, the J call TRBJ1-3; TRBD1 agrees at 9 bases. This CDR3 region has 16 residues. The junction had 4 bases not matched to a gene; V was cut back by 0 bases and J by 3 bases. Looked up from germline, CDR1 is SGHRS and CDR2 is YFSETQ. The CDR3: CASSLEGQGRGNTIYF. The CDR3 region has the DNA TGCGCCAGCAGCTTGGAAGGACAGGGGCGTGGAAACACCATATATTTT.

The rearrangement links TRBV6-2 or TRBV6-3 to TRBJ2-7; weak D call: TRBD1 (8 bases). V was shortened by 5 bases and J by 2 bases, with 16 bases between the two germline ends. Per the germline V gene, CDR1 is MNHEY and CDR2 is SVGEGT. This CDR3 region has 15 residues. The CDR3 region is CASSDRQGRAYEQYF. The CDR3 DNA reads TGTGCCAGCAGTGATCGACAGGGGAGGGCCTACGAGCAGTACTTC.